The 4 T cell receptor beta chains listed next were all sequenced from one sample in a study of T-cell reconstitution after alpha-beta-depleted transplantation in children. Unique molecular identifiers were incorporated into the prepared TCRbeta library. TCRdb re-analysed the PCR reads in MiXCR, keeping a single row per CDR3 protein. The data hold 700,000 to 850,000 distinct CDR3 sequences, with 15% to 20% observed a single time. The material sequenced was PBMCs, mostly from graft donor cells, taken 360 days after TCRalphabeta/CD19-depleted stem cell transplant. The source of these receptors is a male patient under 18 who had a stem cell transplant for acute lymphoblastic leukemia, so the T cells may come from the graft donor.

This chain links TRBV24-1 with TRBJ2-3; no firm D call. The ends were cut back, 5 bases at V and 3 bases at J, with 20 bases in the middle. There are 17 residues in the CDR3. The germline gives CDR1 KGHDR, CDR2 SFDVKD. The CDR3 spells CATSGGGGPQLTDTQYF. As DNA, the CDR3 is TGTGCCACCAGTGGCGGCGGCGGACCCCAACTTACAGATACGCAGTATTTT.

The CDR3 DNA is TGTGCCACCAGCAAGGAACAGGGGACAGTGGCTAGCGAGCAGTACTTC. It translates to CATSKEQGTVASEQYF. V gene TRBV15 combines with J gene TRBJ2-7; 7 nucleotides match TRBD1. Looked up from germline, CDR1 is LNHNV and CDR2 is YYDKDF (reference sequence). With 4 bases clipped from V and 6 bases from J, the junction kept 15 bases outside the gene matches. The CDR3 runs 16 residues.

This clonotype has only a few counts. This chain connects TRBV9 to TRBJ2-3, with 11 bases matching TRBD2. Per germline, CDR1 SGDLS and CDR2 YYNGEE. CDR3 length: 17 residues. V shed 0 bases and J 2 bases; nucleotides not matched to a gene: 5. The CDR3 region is CASSVEGLAAFTDTQYF. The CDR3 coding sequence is TGTGCCAGCAGCGTAGAGGGACTAGCGGCCTTCACAGATACGCAGTATTTT.

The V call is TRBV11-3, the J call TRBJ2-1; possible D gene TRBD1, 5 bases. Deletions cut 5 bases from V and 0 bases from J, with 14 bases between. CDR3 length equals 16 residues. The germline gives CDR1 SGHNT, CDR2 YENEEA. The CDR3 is CASSQWTDTSYNEQFF. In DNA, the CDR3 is TGTGCCAGCAGCCAATGGACGGACACCTCCTACAATGAGCAGTTCTTC.